One sample yielded the 27 T cell receptor beta chains listed below, sequenced in a study of shared clonotypes between healthy human individuals. Method: immunoSEQ multiplex PCR; TCRdb's copy keeps in-frame clones and lacks some. The data contain about half a million clones, 81% of them seen just once; the ten biggest clones take up roughly 13%. Sequencing was done on a sample of PBMCs. The receptor set was obtained from a woman aged 40 to 49 in good health. Some clones in this sample may be carry-over from other donors' samples.

As concerns this clone: The sample has other DNA sequences that encode this CDR3 too. The chain links TRBV7-9 to TRBJ2-1; D remains unclear. CDR1 and CDR2 from the germline V gene are SEHNR and FQNEAQ (reference sequence). V lost 1 base to trimming and J lost 10 bases, with 17 bases between them. There are 15 residues in the CDR3. Here the CDR3 reads CASSLVPEAYDEQFF. The CDR3 coding sequence is TGTGCCAGCAGCTTAGTTCCAGAGGCCTACGACGAGCAGTTCTTC. The variable domain in full, completed from reference TRBV7-9 and TRBJ2-1, reads DTGVSQNPRHKITKRGQNVTFRCDPISEHNRLYWYRQTLGQGPEFLTYFQNEAQLEKSRLLSDRFSAERPKGSFSTLEIQRTEQGDSAMYLCASSLVPEAYDEQFFGPGTRLTVL.

This clone was seen more than once but under ten times. A far larger clone is a single base away, which makes a read error likely. Other DNA variants within this sample encode the same CDR3. The chain combines TRBV6-5 with TRBJ2-5; TRBD1 agrees at 7 bases. CDR3 length equals 14 residues. V dropped 5 bases and J dropped 5; count of bases not matched to a gene: 8. Germline V lookup: CDR1 MNHEY, CDR2 SVGAGI. CDR3 sequence (DNA): TGTGCCAGCAGTCCCGGTACAGGGGTCGAGACCCAGTACTTC. Its protein product is CASSPGTGVETQYF.

The rearrangement joins TRBV6-1 to TRBJ2-7; D might be TRBD1 (6 bases). From germline, CDR1 is MNHNS and CDR2 SASEGT. V shed 1 base and J shed 3 bases, with 10 bases lying between them. This CDR3 spans 14 amino acids. CDR3 DNA sequence: TGTGCCAGCAGTGAAGAGGGGGATTTCTACGAGCAGTACTTC. This gives the protein CASSEEGDFYEQYF.

The gene calls are TRBV7-8 and TRBJ2-1, with a tentative D call TRBD2 (6 bases). V lost 0 bases, J lost 4 bases, and 7 bases lay in between. The V gene's germline CDR1 is SGHVS and CDR2 FQNEAQ. The CDR3 loop spans 14 amino acids. The CDR3 sequence is CASSLAEGYNEQFF. The CDR3 region has the DNA TGTGCCAGCAGCTTAGCGGAGGGGTACAATGAGCAGTTCTTC.

The CDR3 DNA sequence: TGTGCCTGGAGTTACGACAATAGCAATCAGCCCCAGCATTTT. Its protein product is CAWSYDNSNQPQHF. The rearrangement links TRBV30 to TRBJ1-5, with unresolved D. Trimming took 2 bases from V and 0 from J, leaving 8 bases between them. The V gene's germline CDR1 is GTSNPN and CDR2 SVGIG (reference sequence). The CDR3 has 14 amino acids. Variable domain in full (rest from reference TRBV30 and TRBJ1-5): SQTIHQWPATLVQPVGSPLSLECTVEGTSNPNLYWYRQAAGRGLQLLFYSVGIGQISSEVPQNLSASRPQDRQFILSSKKLLLSDSGFYLCAWSYDNSNQPQHFGDGTRLSIL.

The J gene is TRBJ2-7, the V gene TRBV28, with a possible D match to TRBD1 (6 bases). This CDR3 is 13 amino acids long. V lost 6 bases, J lost 0 bases, and 9 bases lay in between. The germline V gene encodes CDR1 MDHEN and CDR2 SYDVKM. Here the CDR3 reads CASRRTASYEQYF. The DNA of the CDR3 is TGTGCCAGCAGGCGGACAGCCTCCTACGAGCAGTACTTC.

A remark on this clone: Since a far larger clone is one base different, this is likely a read error. The rearrangement links TRBV5-1 to TRBJ2-1; TRBD2 agrees at 9 bases. The CDR3 spans 16 residues. Germline V gene lookup returns CDR1 SGHRS and CDR2 YFSETQ. CDR3 protein: CAGSRNRAAGGYEQFF. The CDR3 coding sequence is TGCGCCGGCAGCCGTAACAGGGCGGCGGGAGGGTATGAGCAGTTCTTC. Combining the CDR3 with reference TRBV5-1 and TRBJ2-1 gives the whole variable domain KAGVTQTPRYLIKTRGQQVTLSCSPISGHRSVSWYQQTPGQGLQFLFEYFSETQRNKGNFPGRFSGRQFSNSRSEMNVSTLELGDSALYLCAGSRNRAAGGYEQFFGPGTRLTVL.

The rearrangement joins TRBV5-1 to TRBJ1-3; D not certain. CDR1 SGHRS and CDR2 YFSETQ come from the germline V gene. The CDR3 runs to 15 residues. V lost 4 bases, J lost 0 bases, and 11 bases lay in between. CDR3 DNA sequence: TGCGCCAGCAGCCTATATACCAGCTCTGGAAACACCATATATTTT. Residues: CASSLYTSSGNTIYF.

The chain is built from TRBV7-2 and TRBJ2-7, with 9 positions matching TRBD2. Germline CDR1 SGHTA, CDR2 FQGNSA. This CDR3 is built from 15 residues. V trimming: 1 base; J trimming: 3 bases; junction bases outside the gene matches: 4. This chain's CDR3 is CASSLGVAGVYEQYF. In DNA form, the CDR3 reads TGTGCCAGCAGCTTAGGGGTAGCGGGAGTCTACGAGCAGTACTTC. The variable domain in full, completed from reference TRBV7-2 and TRBJ2-7, reads GAGVSQSPSNKVTEKGKDVELRCDPISGHTALYWYRQSLGQGLEFLIYFQGNSAPDKSGLPSDRFSAERTGGSVSTLTIQRTQQEDSAVYLCASSLGVAGVYEQYFGPGTRLTVT.

V usage is TRBV5-6 and J usage is TRBJ2-1, with 10 positions matching TRBD2. V was clipped by 0 bases and J by 0 bases; unmatched bases: 6. Germline V CDR1 and CDR2: SGHDT, YYEEEE. CDR3 size: 18 residues. The CDR3 protein is CASSLGVASGSSYNEQFF. CDR3 bases: TGTGCCAGCAGCTTGGGAGTTGCTAGCGGGAGCTCCTACAATGAGCAGTTCTTC.

The chain has TRBV5-1 and TRBJ1-2, with 8 bases matching TRBD1. Looked up from germline, CDR1 is SGHRS and CDR2 is YFSETQ. The CDR3 contains 20 residues. Unmatched junction bases numbered 22, after V lost 2 bases and J lost 4 bases. DNA for the CDR3: TGCGCCAGCAGCTTAGGCTCGTTCGGGACAGGACCCTCCATTACCTATGGCTACACCTTC. This gives the protein CASSLGSFGTGPSITYGYTF.

A note on this clone: With only one base between it and a far larger clone, this is likely a read error. The V gene is TRBV9, the J gene TRBJ2-2; the match to TRBD1 covers 8 bases. Looked up from germline, CDR1 is SGDLS and CDR2 is YYNGEE. CDR3 length: 15 amino acids. Trimming at V came to 3 bases and at J to 6 bases, leaving 7 bases not matched to a gene. CDR3 region: CASSETPGQAGELFF. As DNA, the CDR3 is TGTGCCAGCAGCGAAACACCGGGACAGGCCGGGGAGCTGTTTTTT. Based on the CDR3 plus reference TRBV9 and TRBJ2-2, the full variable domain is DSGVTQTPKHLITATGQRVTLRCSPRSGDLSVYWYQQSLDQGLQFLIQYYNGEERAKGNILERFSAQQFPDLHSELNLSSLELGDSALYFCASSETPGQAGELFFGEGSRLTVL.

In regard to this clone: This likely came from a read error, as a far larger clone is one base away. This same CDR3 is encoded by further DNA sequences in the sample. The chain recombines TRBV5-4 with TRBJ2-7, with 9 positions matching TRBD2. J gave up 7 bases and V 3 bases, and 14 bases lay outside the gene matches. This CDR3 region has 16 residues. The germline V gene has CDR1 SGHNT and CDR2 YYREEE (reference sequence). The CDR3 sequence is CASSSAIAGARAEQYF. CDR3 in DNA: TGTGCCAGCAGCTCGGCAATAGCGGGAGCAAGGGCGGAGCAGTACTTC.

Concerning this clone itself: This sequence is one base from a far larger clone and is likely a read error. J is TRBJ2-5 and V is TRBV6-1; the D gene is possibly TRBD1 (6 bases). The CDR3 runs 13 residues. Trimming took off 8 bases at V and 5 bases at J, with 15 bases between the two ends. Per the germline V gene, CDR1 is MNHNS and CDR2 is SASEGT. The CDR3 sequence is CASLTGCAETQYF. CDR3 sequence (DNA): TGTGCCAGCCTCACAGGGTGCGCGGAGACCCAGTACTTC.

V usage is TRBV19 and J usage is TRBJ2-7, with D perhaps TRBD2 (6 bases). Germline V gene lookup returns CDR1 LNHDA and CDR2 SQIVND (reference sequence). The CDR3 runs 14 residues. The V end was cut by 3 bases, the J end by 4 bases, with 13 bases between. The CDR3 nucleotides read TGTGCCAGTAGTATCCGGGACTCGCTGTACGAGCAGTACTTC. This translates into CASSIRDSLYEQYF.

The CDR3, as DNA: TGCAGTGTCGAGATGAACGAGCAGTACTTC. Translated: CSVEMNEQYF. The chain has TRBV20-1 and TRBJ2-7; D is unclear. CDR1 is DFQATT and CDR2 is SNEGSKA in the germline V gene (reference sequence). V lost 7 bases, J lost 5 bases, and 9 bases lay in between. This CDR3 comprises 10 residues.

The chain uses TRBV29-1 and TRBJ2-7; TRBD2 matches at 13 bases. This CDR3 comprises 15 residues. Trimming removed 6 bases from V and 7 bases from J; junction bases left unmatched: 12. Germline CDR1 and CDR2: SQVTM and ANQGSEA. The CDR3: CSVSGLAGVAREQYF. The CDR3 DNA reads TGCAGCGTCTCCGGACTAGCGGGAGTCGCGAGGGAGCAGTACTTC.

For this clone: A read error is likely here: a far larger clone is one base away. Different DNA sequences within this sample yield the same CDR3. The V gene is TRBV4-3, the J gene TRBJ1-1; D is unresolved. CDR1 is LGHNA, CDR2 YSLEER, per germline. CDR3 length: 19 amino acids. Trimming stripped 0 bases from V and 5 bases from J, with 25 bases between. CDR3 region: CASSQDNSAGLTGGTEAFF. The CDR3 DNA is TGCGCCAGCAGCCAAGATAATTCAGCAGGCCTCACGGGAGGGACTGAAGCTTTCTTT.

This clone was seen a single time. J is TRBJ1-3 and V is TRBV4-1; TRBD1 aligns across 8 bases. The germline CDR1 and CDR2 sequences are MGHRA and YSYEKL. V shed 0 bases, J shed 3 bases, and the junction held 4 bases outside the gene matches. The CDR3 runs to 16 residues. Here the CDR3 DNA reads TGCGCCAGCAGCCAAGACTACAGGGGGTTTGGAAACACCATATATTTT. Protein product: CASSQDYRGFGNTIYF.

The chain couples TRBV11-2 to TRBJ2-2; 8 bases map to TRBD2. Germline V lookup: CDR1 SGHAT, CDR2 FQNNGV. Germline trimming cut 1 base from V and 4 bases from J; bases unmatched to any gene: 5. This CDR3 region has 16 residues. CDR3 in amino acids: CASSLGGTRVTGELFF. The CDR3 DNA reads as TGTGCCAGCAGCTTAGGCGGGACTAGGGTCACCGGGGAGCTGTTTTTT.

Of note for this clone: Given a far larger clone just one base away, this is likely a sequencing read error. The chain joins TRBV7-8 to TRBJ1-2, with D unclear. Germline CDR1 reads SGHVS; CDR2 reads FQNEAQ. The CDR3 has 12 amino acids. The V end was cut by 2 bases, the J end by 4 bases, with 5 bases between. CDR3 nucleotide sequence: TGTGCCAGCAGCTTATCATCCTATGGCTACACCTTC. Its translation: CASSLSSYGYTF.

On this clone: This likely stems from a read error, as it lies one base from a far larger clone. This chain links TRBV15 with TRBJ2-7; 7 bases fit TRBD1. CDR1 and CDR2 from the germline V gene are LNHNV and YYDKDF (reference sequence). The CDR3 consists of 13 residues. The CDR3 coding sequence is TGTACCACCAGCAGAGACAGGGCCTACGAGCAGTACTTC. It specifies CTTSRDRAYEQYF.

About this clone itself: A read error is likely here: a far larger clone is one base away. The chain carries TRBV30 and TRBJ2-7, with unresolved D. Germline CDR1 reads GTSNPN; CDR2 reads SVGIG (reference sequence). This CDR3 has 11 amino acids. The germline V and J ends were trimmed by 6 bases and 5 bases, with 11 bases remaining between them. The CDR3 spells CACSTYDEQYF. CDR3 DNA: TGTGCCTGTAGTACCTACGACGAGCAGTACTTC. The variable domain in full, with the rest retrieved from reference TRBV30 and TRBJ2-7, is SQTIHQWPATLVQPVGSPLSLECTVEGTSNPNLYWYRQAAGRGLQLLFYSVGIGQISSEVPQNLSASRPQDRQFILSSKKLLLSDSGFYLCACSTYDEQYFGPGTRLTVT.

This clone was seen ten or more times. The sample carries other DNA sequences with the same CDR3. The CDR3 DNA reads as TGTGCCAGCAGCTTAGGGGCAGGTCTAGCCAAAAACATTCAGTACTTC. Its translation is CASSLGAGLAKNIQYF. V usage is TRBV7-9 and J usage is TRBJ2-4, with D uncertain. Trimming took off 1 base at V and 0 bases at J, with 10 bases between the two ends. Germline CDR1 and CDR2: SEHNR and FQNEAQ (reference sequence). The CDR3 totals 16 residues.

In the case of this clone: Given a far larger clone just one base away, this is likely a sequencing read error. The J gene is TRBJ1-1, the V gene TRBV30; D unresolved. The germline V gene has CDR1 GTSNPN and CDR2 SVGIG (reference sequence). This CDR3 region has 12 residues. The CDR3 nucleotides are TGTTCCTGGAGATCAGAGAACACTGAAGCTTTCTTT. Protein product: CSWRSENTEAFF.

V and J are TRBV29-1 and TRBJ1-1; 8 bases line up with TRBD1. Germline CDR1 reads SQVTM; CDR2 reads ANQGSEA. The CDR3 totals 13 residues. In DNA, the CDR3 is TGCAGTCACGGGGGACAGGAGAACACTGAAGCTTTCTTT. As protein: CSHGGQENTEAFF. The variable domain in full, completed from reference TRBV29-1 and TRBJ1-1, reads SAVISQKPSRDICQRGTSLTIQCQVDSQVTMMFWYRQQPGQSLTLIATANQGSEATYESGFVIDKFPISRPNLTFSTLTVSNMSPEDSSIYLCSHGGQENTEAFFGQGTRLTVV.

For this clone: A far larger clone is only one base removed, so a read error is likely. This chain connects TRBV15 to TRBJ1-5, with D unclear. There are 18 residues in the CDR3. Germline assignment: CDR1 LNHNV and CDR2 YYDKDF (reference sequence). Trimming removed 0 bases at V and 4 bases at J, with 19 bases between. CDR3 in DNA: TGTGCCACCAGCAGAGACCCCGTTGAAATTCAAGGGAATCAGCCCCAGCATTTT. This encodes CATSRDPVEIQGNQPQHF.